Listed here is a single T cell receptor beta chain. The data derive from a study of blood T cell repertoires in COVID-19. Across the whole study: Researchers got acute and convalescent COVID-19 samples from the United States, Italy and Spain. T cells, B-cell-depleted T cells, or PBMCs supplied cDNA or gDNA.

V lost 0 bases to trimming and J lost 0 bases; unmatched junction nucleotides: 9. CDR1 LGHDT and CDR2 YNNKEL come from the germline V gene (reference sequence). The CDR3 loop spans 19 amino acids. Source study methods: Amplification of reference gene primers provided the estimated nucleated cell counts. Method: immunoSEQ multiplex PCR; TCRdb's copy keeps in-frame clones and lacks some. V and J calls and clone size are those listed in that table; D and trimming were worked out from the DNA. The sample shows more than 150,000 clones, roughly 80% of them seen only once. The material sequenced was peripheral blood. This rearrangement joins TRBV3-1 (or the pseudogene TRBV3-2) to TRBJ2-1, with 9 bases matching TRBD2. The sequence was collected from a human donor in a cohort sampled during active COVID-19. The CDR3, as DNA: TGTGCCAGCAGCCAAGATAGGGCTAGCGGGGTGAGCTCCTACAATGAGCAGTTCTTC. The encoded protein is CASSQDRASGVSSYNEQFF.